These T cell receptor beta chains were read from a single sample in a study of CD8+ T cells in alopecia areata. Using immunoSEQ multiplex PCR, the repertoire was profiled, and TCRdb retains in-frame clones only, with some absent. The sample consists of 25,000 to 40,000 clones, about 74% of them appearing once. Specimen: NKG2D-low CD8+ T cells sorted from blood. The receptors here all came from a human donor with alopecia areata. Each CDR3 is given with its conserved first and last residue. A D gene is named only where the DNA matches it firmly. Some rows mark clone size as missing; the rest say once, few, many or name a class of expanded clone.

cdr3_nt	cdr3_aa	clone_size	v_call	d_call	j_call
TGCAGCGTAGAAGATGGGACTAGCGGAAACTACGAGCAGTACTTC	CSVEDGTSGNYEQYF	-	TRBV29-1	TRBD2	TRBJ2-7
TGTGCCAGCAGTACAAAACACACAACTAATGAAAAACTGTTTTTT	CASSTKHTTNEKLFF	-	TRBV27	-	TRBJ1-4
TGTGCCAGCACCTTACTTACAGGGGTGGGCAATGAGCAGTTCTTC	CASTLLTGVGNEQFF	-	TRBV7-9	TRBD1	TRBJ2-1
TGTGCCAGCAGCTTAGACAGCTCAAGCACAGATACGCAGTATTTT	CASSLDSSSTDTQYF	-	TRBV7-2	-	TRBJ2-3
TGTGCCAGCAGTCCCCCAGGGACAGCCTACGAGCAGTACTTC	CASSPPGTAYEQYF	-	TRBV28	TRBD1	TRBJ2-7
TGTGCCAGCAGCTTATCGAATCAAGAGACCCAGTACTTC	CASSLSNQETQYF	-	TRBV7-3	-	TRBJ2-5
TGTGCCTGGAGGCCCCCCCGTTCACCCCTCCACTTT	CAWRPPRSPLHF	-	TRBV30	-	TRBJ1-6
TGTGCCAGCAGTGACGACCGTTCCTCCTACAATGAGCAGTTCTTC	CASSDDRSSYNEQFF	-	TRBV6-4	-	TRBJ2-1
TGTGCCAGCCAAAAGTACGAGCAGTACTTC	CASQKYEQYF	-	TRBV2	-	TRBJ2-7
TGCGCCAGCAGCCAATCTAGCGGCCCTCGGAATGAGCAGTTCTTC	CASSQSSGPRNEQFF	-	TRBV4-1	TRBD2	TRBJ2-1
TGTGCCAGCAGCCAAGATCTCGGGAACCAAGAGACCCAGTACTTC	CASSQDLGNQETQYF	-	TRBV4-2	-	TRBJ2-5
TGCAGCGTGACCGGACAGGGGGCACATGGCTACACCTTC	CSVTGQGAHGYTF	-	TRBV29-1	TRBD1	TRBJ1-2
TGCAGTGCTTTCAGGGGGGTGGGAGCTTTCTTT	CSAFRGVGAFF	-	TRBV20-1	TRBD1	TRBJ1-1
TGTGCCAGCAGCTTGGCGGGTAGCGGGGTGACCGGGGAGCTGTTTTTT	CASSLAGSGVTGELFF	-	TRBV5-6	TRBD2	TRBJ2-2
TGTGCCAGCAGATCCCGACAGGGCAACTACAATGAGCAGTTCTTC	CASRSRQGNYNEQFF	-	TRBV28	TRBD1	TRBJ2-1
TGTGCCAGCAGCTGGGACAGGGAACATGAGCAGTTCTTC	CASSWDREHEQFF	few	TRBV7-9	TRBD1	TRBJ2-1
TGTGCCAGCAGCTCTGGATCCCAAGAGACCCAGTACTTC	CASSSGSQETQYF	-	TRBV7-9	-	TRBJ2-5
TGTGCCAGCAGTCCTCTCGGGGTGGGGGAAGAGACCCAGTACTTC	CASSPLGVGEETQYF	few	TRBV27	-	TRBJ2-5
TGTGCCAGCAGCCTAGCGGGAGGGCCGATTGAGCAGTTCTTC	CASSLAGGPIEQFF	-	TRBV7-9	TRBD2	TRBJ2-1
TGTGCCAGCAGTCAACAGGGGGATACTTCTTACGAGCAGTACTTC	CASSQQGDTSYEQYF	-	TRBV6-6	TRBD1	TRBJ2-7
TGTGCCAGCAACCTACAGGGGTATCGCTACAATGAGCAGTTCTTC	CASNLQGYRYNEQFF	-	TRBV27	TRBD1	TRBJ2-1
TGCAGCGTTGACAATTCCGCGGGAGAGAGGGATACGCAGTATTTT	CSVDNSAGERDTQYF	-	TRBV29-1	TRBD2	TRBJ2-3